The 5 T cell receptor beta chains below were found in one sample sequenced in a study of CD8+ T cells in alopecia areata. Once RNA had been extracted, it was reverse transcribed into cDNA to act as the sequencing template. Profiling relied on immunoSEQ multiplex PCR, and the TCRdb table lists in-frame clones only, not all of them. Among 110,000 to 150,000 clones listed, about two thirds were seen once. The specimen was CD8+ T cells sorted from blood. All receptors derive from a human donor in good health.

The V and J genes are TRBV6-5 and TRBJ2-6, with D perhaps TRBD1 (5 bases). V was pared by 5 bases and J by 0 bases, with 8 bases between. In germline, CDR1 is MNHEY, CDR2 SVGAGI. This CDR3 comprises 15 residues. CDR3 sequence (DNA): TGTGCCAGCAGTCCAGGGTTCTCTGGGGCCAACGTCCTGACTTTC. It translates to CASSPGFSGANVLTF.

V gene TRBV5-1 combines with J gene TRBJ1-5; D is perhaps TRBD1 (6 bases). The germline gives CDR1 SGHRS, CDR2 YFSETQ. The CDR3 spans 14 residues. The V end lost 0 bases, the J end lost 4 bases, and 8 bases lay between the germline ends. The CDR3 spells CASSLEGGNQPQHF. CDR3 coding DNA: TGCGCCAGCAGCTTGGAAGGGGGGAATCAGCCCCAGCATTTT.

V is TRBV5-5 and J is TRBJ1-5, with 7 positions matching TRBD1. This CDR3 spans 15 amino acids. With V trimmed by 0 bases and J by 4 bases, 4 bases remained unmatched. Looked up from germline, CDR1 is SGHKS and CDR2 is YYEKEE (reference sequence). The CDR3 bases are TGTGCCAGCAGCTTGGACCCAGGGGGGAATCAGCCCCAGCATTTT. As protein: CASSLDPGGNQPQHF.

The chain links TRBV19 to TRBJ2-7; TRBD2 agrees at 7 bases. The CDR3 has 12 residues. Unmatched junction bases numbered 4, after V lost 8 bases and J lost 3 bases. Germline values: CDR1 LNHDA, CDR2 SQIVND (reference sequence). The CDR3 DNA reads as TGTGCCAGTTCCCCTAGCGGCTACGAGCAGTACTTC. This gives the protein CASSPSGYEQYF.

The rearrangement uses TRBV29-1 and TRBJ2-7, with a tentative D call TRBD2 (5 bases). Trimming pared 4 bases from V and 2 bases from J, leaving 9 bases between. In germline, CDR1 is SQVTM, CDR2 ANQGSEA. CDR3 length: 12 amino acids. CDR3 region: CSVVLGAYEQYF. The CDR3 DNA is TGCAGCGTTGTGCTGGGAGCCTACGAGCAGTACTTC.